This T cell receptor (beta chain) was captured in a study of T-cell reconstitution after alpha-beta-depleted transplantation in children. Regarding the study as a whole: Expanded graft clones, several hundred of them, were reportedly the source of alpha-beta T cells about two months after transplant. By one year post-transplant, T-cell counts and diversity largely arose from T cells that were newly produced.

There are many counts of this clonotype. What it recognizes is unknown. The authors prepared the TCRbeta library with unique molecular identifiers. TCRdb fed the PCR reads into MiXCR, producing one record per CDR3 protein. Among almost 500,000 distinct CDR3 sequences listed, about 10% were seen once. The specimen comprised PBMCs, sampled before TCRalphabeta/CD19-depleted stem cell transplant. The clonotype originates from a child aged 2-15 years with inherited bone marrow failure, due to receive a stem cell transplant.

The CDR3 nucleotides are TGTGCCAGCAGCGTAGGATTCACAGATACGCAGTATTTT. Protein product: CASSVGFTDTQYF. The V call is TRBV9, the J call TRBJ2-3; D call uncertain. V was pared by 0 bases and J by 2 bases, with 4 bases between. The CDR3 extends over 13 amino acids. CDR1 and CDR2 (germline): SGDLS, YYNGEE.